These T cell receptor beta chains were read from a single sample in a study of T cell responses to AZD1222 COVID-19 vaccine. Data came from immunoSEQ multiplex PCR; TCRdb stores just in-frame clones and leaves some out. The table has about 140,000 clones, around 93% seen once; the top ten hold about 3.7%. Specimen: peripheral blood, collected 28 days after the second AZD1222 dose. The receptor set was obtained from an adult who received the AZD1222 COVID-19 vaccine. The CDR3 runs from the conserved cysteine through the conserved F or W. D genes are given only for firm matches. For some rows the clone size is stated as once, few or many, or as a class when expanded; others skip it.

TRBJ2-7 NA TRBD2 TRBV14 TGTGCCAGCAGCCCTGTACGGGGGGTGTACGTGCAGTACTTC CASSPVRGVYVQYF
TRBJ2-4 NA NA TRBV10-3 TGTGCCACCGCCGTGACGGAAAACATTCAGTACTTC CATAVTENIQYF
TRBJ2-1 NA NA TRBV13 TGTGCCAGCAGCCCGCGGTCCGACGAGCAGTTCTTC CASSPRSDEQFF
TRBJ2-2 NA TRBD1 TRBV5-6 TGTGCCAGCAGCTTTAGGGACAGGGGGCCCGGGGAGCTGTTTTTT CASSFRDRGPGELFF
TRBJ2-7 NA NA TRBV18 TGTGCCAGCTCACCACCGTTGGACAGGGAGGGAGAATCCTACGAGCAGTACTTC CASSPPLDREGESYEQYF
TRBJ1-3 NA NA TRBV3-1/TRBV3-2 TGTGCCAGCAGCCCGACGGGCTCTGGAAACACCATATATTTT CASSPTGSGNTIYF
TRBJ2-7 once NA TRBV28 TGTGCCAGAGGCGCCTTAAGTACAGGGCCCCTTTACTACGAGCAGTACTTC CARGALSTGPLYYEQYF
TRBJ1-5 NA NA TRBV6-5 TGTGCCAGCAGAGTCGACATGCAGGCCCAGCATTTT CASRVDMQAQHF
TRBJ1-1 NA TRBD1 TRBV6-6 TGTGCCAGCAGGCGGGACAGGGGGCATGGCACTGAAGCTTTCTTT CASRRDRGHGTEAFF
TRBJ1-6 NA NA TRBV2 TGTGCCAGCAGTGAACTGGTAATCCCCCTCCACTTT CASSELVIPLHF
TRBJ1-1 NA NA TRBV15 TGTGCCACCAGCAGCTTCGCTCAGGGAAATGAAGCTTTCTTT CATSSFAQGNEAFF
TRBJ2-7 NA TRBD2 TRBV6-2/TRBV6-3 TGTGCCAGCAGTGGCCCTTCCGGGACTAGCGGGAGGTCATACGAACAGTACTTC CASSGPSGTSGRSYEQYF
TRBJ2-7 NA NA TRBV20-1 TGCAGTGCTAGTCCGGTAGGGACTCGAAGATCCTACGAGCAGTACTTC CSASPVGTRRSYEQYF
TRBJ2-3 NA NA TRBV18 TGTGCCAGCTCTACTTCCGGCGCGGTCCCCACAGATACGCAGTATTTT CASSTSGAVPTDTQYF
TRBJ2-2 NA NA TRBV7-7 TGTGCTAGCAGCCGGGATCGTAGCGGAACCAGGGAGCTGTTTTTT CASSRDRSGTRELFF
TRBJ1-1 NA NA TRBV7-9 TGTGCCAGCAGTACAACATCCGGGGGGCGAATGAACACTGAAGCTTTCTTT CASSTTSGGRMNTEAFF
TRBJ2-7 NA NA TRBV21-1 TGTGCCAGCAGCAATGGGGGAGAAACTCTATTCTACGAGCAGTACTTC CASSNGGETLFYEQYF
TRBJ1-1 once NA TRBV6-2/TRBV6-3 TGTGCCAGCAGCCTGTATTCCCGAGGGACTGAAGCTTTCTTT CASSLYSRGTEAFF
TRBJ1-6 NA NA TRBV28 TGTGCCAGCATGGGGACTGACGATTCACCCCTCCACTTT CASMGTDDSPLHF
TRBJ1-5 NA NA TRBV6-2/TRBV6-3 TGTGCCAGCAGTTACGCGGGGGGGAGCAATCAGCCCCAGCATTTT CASSYAGGSNQPQHF
TRBJ2-1 NA NA TRBV28 TGTGCCAGCAGTTTATGGCGGGGAAGCTCCTACAATGAGCAGTTCTTC CASSLWRGSSYNEQFF
TRBJ2-7 NA NA TRBV24-1 TGTGCCACCAGTGATTTTCCGGGGTACGAGCAGTACTTC CATSDFPGYEQYF
TRBJ2-7 NA NA TRBV27 TGTGCCAGCAGTCTCACAGGGGAGGGTGCCTACGAGCAGTACTTC CASSLTGEGAYEQYF
TRBJ1-5 NA NA TRBV28 TGTGCCAGCCACAGAGGGGGGAGCGGCGATCAGCCCCAGCATTTT CASHRGGSGDQPQHF
TRBJ1-5 NA TRBD1 TRBV6-4 TGTGCCAGCCTACAGGGGGCCCGTCAGCCCCAGCATTTT CASLQGARQPQHF
TRBJ1-1 NA TRBD1 TRBV18 TGTGCCAGCTCACCGGGGACAGGGGATCGGTCGTCGGCTTTCTTT CASSPGTGDRSSAFF
TRBJ1-2 NA TRBD1 TRBV5-4 TGTGCCAGCAGCCGGCCCGGGCAGGGGGTTAGGTTGAATGGCTACACCTTC CASSRPGQGVRLNGYTF
TRBJ1-2 NA NA TRBV5-4 TGTGCCAGCAGCTTAGAACAGGGTGGAGGCTACACCTTC CASSLEQGGGYTF
TRBJ1-6 NA NA TRBV27 TGTGCCAGCAGTTTACGGCCCAGTTATAATTCACCCCTCCACTTT CASSLRPSYNSPLHF
TRBJ2-7 NA NA TRBV19 TGTGCCAGTACTCAAGGCTTTCCCTACGAGCAGTACTTC CASTQGFPYEQYF
TRBJ1-2 NA NA TRBV15 TGTGCCACCAGCAGAGAGAGGTATGGCTATGGCTACACCTTC CATSRERYGYGYTF
TRBJ2-7 NA TRBD2 TRBV11-2 TGTGCCAGCAGCTCGGGACTAGCGGGTTACGAGCAGTACTTC CASSSGLAGYEQYF
TRBJ1-1 once NA TRBV30 TGTGCCTGGAGTGTGGGTGAAAGGGCTTTCTTT CAWSVGERAFF
TRBJ1-2 NA NA TRBV28 TGTGCCAGCAGTTCCCCTTTTAACTATGGCTACACCTTC CASSSPFNYGYTF
TRBJ2-5 NA TRBD1 TRBV3-1/TRBV3-2 TGTGCCAGCAGCCACCTCGGACAGGGTGTCGGAGAGACCCAGTACTTC CASSHLGQGVGETQYF
TRBJ2-7 NA NA TRBV7-8 TGTGCCAGCAGCTTAGCCGAATGGAACTACGAGCAGTACTTC CASSLAEWNYEQYF
TRBJ2-3 once NA TRBV7-3 TGTGCCAGCAGCGAAACAGGGGGGGAAAGCACAGATACGCAGTATTTT CASSETGGESTDTQYF
TRBJ1-5 NA NA TRBV19 TGTGCCACCCAAGCGGGGGGCAATCAGCCCCAGCATTTT CATQAGGNQPQHF
TRBJ1-5 NA TRBD1 TRBV5-7 TGTGCCAGCAGTTCATGGACAGGGAATGGCAATCAGCCCCAGCATTTT CASSSWTGNGNQPQHF
TRBJ1-2 NA NA TRBV29-1 TGCAGCGTTGAATCTGGATCGGCGGACTATGGCTACACCTTC CSVESGSADYGYTF
TRBJ2-3 few TRBD1 TRBV6-5 TGTGCCAGCACCCAGGGGGAGACAGATACGCAGTATTTT CASTQGETDTQYF
TRBJ2-7 NA NA TRBV7-6 TGTGCCAGCAGCTTAGGTCAGGGGATTTCCTACGAGCAGTACTTC CASSLGQGISYEQYF
TRBJ2-2 NA NA TRBV19 TGTGCCAGTATTTCGAAGGGAAGTTTCGGGGAGCTGTTTTTT CASISKGSFGELFF